This T cell receptor beta chain was documented in a study of CD8+CD57+ T cells in acquired aplastic anemia (dated by TCRdb to 2016 to 2018). Describing the broader study: On average, sorted CD4+ and CD8+ cells yielded 3 to 4 ug of extracted DNA, with a range of about 0.17 to 27.4 ug. For healthy donor samples, the average read count was around 9.8 million for CD4+ cells and 11 million to 14 million for CD8+ cells. Overall study outcomes, separate from this receptor: Between patients and healthy controls, no significant difference in CD8+ Simpson's diversity was found (P=0.060). Approximately 31 CD8+ CDR3 sequences were found in both patients and controls but appeared to be highly expressed in patients and within the immunodominant clones of the patients.

As regards this clonotype: Its antigen target is currently unknown. Base qualities are not recorded, but no much larger clone differs from it by a single base.

CDR1 and CDR2 were assigned from the germline V gene (reference sequence) as LNHDA and SQIVND. The CDR3 runs 17 amino acids, cysteine and phenylalanine included. Solely the CDR3 DNA is kept, with 51 bases framed from the first base. A distance of 21 bases separates the germline ends of V and J, which lose 6 bases and 4 bases respectively. In the study, sorted CD4+ and CD8+ blood T cells from patients with severe aplastic anemia and from healthy subjects underwent deep sequencing of TCR repertoires. Ficoll-Paque density gradient centrifugation was used to isolate peripheral blood mononuclear cells. Before DNA was extracted, CD4+ and CD8+ T cells were sorted using either FACS or magnetic beads. Genomic DNA served as template for TCR beta VDJ combination and CDR3 sequence profiling. An Illumina HiSeq 2000 was the platform used for TCR repertoire sequencing. On the authors' methods: Repertoire assessment relied on Simpson's diversity index, CDR3 size and DJ length profiles, and TRBV/TRBJ rearrangement plots. Whichever DNA sequence was most abundant in the deep sequencing data was defined as the immunodominant clone. CDR3 amino acid sequences were checked for sharing across subjects and were also compared against the VDJdb database and published repertoires. The public reads were reanalyzed by TCRdb: fastp trimming at Q25, MiXCR alignment, in-frame beta chains only. Duplicate CDR3 protein sequences are folded into a single record with the most common DNA and genes. None of the V and J calls come from the authors' own analysis; TCRdb made them. The sample includes fewer than 70,000 distinct CDR3 sequences, with 45% to 60% observed a single time. About 8.5% of the sample goes to the ten largest clones.

This sequence uses TRBV19 and TRBJ2-2; a tentative D call is TRBD1 (6 bases match). This receptor was taken from a human donor in good health, serving as a control. The sample comprised sorted CD4+, CD8+, or CD8+CD57+ T cells (not recorded which) from PBMCs. The DNA reads TGTGCCAGTAGGGGTCAGGGGCCCCTTATTTTCACCGGGGAGCTGTTTTTT. The translation is CASRGQGPLIFTGELFF.